This passage covers 30 T cell receptor beta chains from one sample sequenced in a study of blood T cell repertoires in COVID-19 (TCRdb year 2020). Library generation was performed with the immunoSEQ multiplex PCR assay. TCRdb provides this immuneACCESS table in a form limited to in-frame rearrangements. Some clones are lacking; in checked studies, under half of them reflect an unresolved V gene, and why the rest are absent is not known. Counted in this sample were just under 50,000 clones; around 88% of them appeared once. 14% to 15% of the sample rests with the top ten. Input material: peripheral blood. Every receptor here comes from a human donor in a cohort sampled during active COVID-19.

J is TRBJ2-2 and V is TRBV4-1; D is unclear. CDR3 size: 14 residues. V was shortened by 0 bases and J by 4 bases, with 6 bases between the two germline ends. Germline lookup yields CDR1 MGHRA and CDR2 YSYEKL. As DNA, the CDR3 is TGCGCCAGCAGCCAAGAGGGCTCCACCGGGGAGCTGTTTTTT. Translating it yields CASSQEGSTGELFF.

This clone appeared once. The V call is TRBV6-5, the J call TRBJ1-1; weak D call: TRBD1 (6 bases). There are 14 residues in the CDR3. V lost 6 bases to trimming and J lost 0 bases, with 11 bases between them. The germline CDR1 and CDR2 sequences are MNHEY and SVGAGI. CDR3 bases: TGTGCCAGCAGATCCGGGACATTGAACACTGAAGCTTTCTTT. Its protein is CASRSGTLNTEAFF.

The chain combines TRBV5-1 with TRBJ2-3; TRBD2 matches at 13 bases. Germline CDR1 and CDR2: SGHRS and YFSETQ. With 6 bases clipped from V and 7 bases from J, the junction kept 14 bases outside the gene matches. The CDR3 has 17 residues. The CDR3 bases are TGCGCCAGCACGCGACTAGCGGGAGGCACTACTCACTATACGCAGTATTTT. Encoded protein: CASTRLAGGTTHYTQYF.

The chain uses TRBV29-1 and TRBJ2-6; 7 bases fit TRBD1. This CDR3 is built from 15 residues. Germline lookup yields CDR1 SQVTM and CDR2 ANQGSEA. V shed 3 bases and J 2 bases; nucleotides not matched to a gene: 4. The CDR3 protein is CSVEAGTAGANVLTF. As DNA, the CDR3 is TGCAGCGTTGAGGCCGGGACAGCTGGGGCCAACGTCCTGACTTTC.

The chain recombines TRBV6-2 or TRBV6-3 with TRBJ2-3; D gene unclear. The CDR3 spans 15 residues. Deletions cut 2 bases from V and 2 bases from J, with 11 bases between. Germline V gives CDR1 MNHEY, CDR2 SVGEGT. CDR3 DNA: TGTGCCAGCAGTTACGGAACTACCAACACAGATACGCAGTATTTT. Protein product: CASSYGTTNTDTQYF.

The rearrangement uses TRBV7-2 and TRBJ2-3; 9 positions match TRBD1. CDR1 is SGHTA and CDR2 is FQGNSA in the germline V gene. V shed 5 bases, J shed 4 bases, and the junction held 4 bases outside the gene matches. CDR3 length: 14 residues. The CDR3 DNA reads TGTGCCAGCAGCCTACAGGGGGCCGCAGATACGCAGTATTTT. This encodes CASSLQGAADTQYF.

The gene calls are TRBV7-8 and TRBJ1-4, with 7 positions matching TRBD1. The CDR3 has 15 residues. CDR1 SGHVS and CDR2 FQNEAQ come from the germline V gene. Trimming cost V 5 bases and J 7 bases; bases outside gene matches: 10. This chain's CDR3 is CASSKRQGGSEKLFF. CDR3 sequence (DNA): TGTGCCAGCAGCAAACGACAGGGTGGTAGTGAAAAACTGTTTTTT. The variable domain in full, with the rest retrieved from reference TRBV7-8 and TRBJ1-4, is GAGVSQSPRYKVAKRGQDVALRCDPISGHVSLFWYQQALGQGPEFLTYFQNEAQLDKSGLPSDRFFAERPEGSVSTLKIQRTQQEDSAVYLCASSKRQGGSEKLFFGSGTQLSVL.

The chain carries TRBV29-1 and TRBJ2-7; 8 bases align to TRBD1. The length of the CDR3 is 12 residues. Germline V gene lookup returns CDR1 SQVTM and CDR2 ANQGSEA. V dropped 7 bases and J dropped 5; count of bases not matched to a gene: 7. CDR3 bases: TGCAGCGCAGCTGGCAGGGGGCACGAGCAGTACTTC. Translated: CSAAGRGHEQYF.

The DNA for the CDR3 is TGTGCCAGTAGTATCAGGGGGCTGAAGAACTATGGCTACACCTTC. Its translation is CASSIRGLKNYGYTF. The rearrangement uses TRBV19 and TRBJ1-2; 8 nucleotides agree with TRBD1. The CDR3 spans 15 residues. V shed 3 bases and J 2 bases; nucleotides not matched to a gene: 5. Germline V gene sequence: CDR1 LNHDA, CDR2 SQIVND (reference sequence).

The chain carries TRBV7-9 and TRBJ2-2, with D unclear. V gave up 5 bases and J gave up 3 bases, with 4 bases separating them. Per the germline V gene, CDR1 is SEHNR and CDR2 is FQNEAQ (reference sequence). This CDR3 is 12 amino acids long. In DNA, the CDR3 is TGTGCCAGCAGCCAGTACACCGGGGAGCTGTTTTTT. Translation: CASSQYTGELFF.

The chain has TRBV27 and TRBJ2-5; 10 bases are shared with TRBD2. V gave up 2 bases and J gave up 7 bases; unmatched junction bases: 7. Germline V CDR1 and CDR2: MNHEY, SMNVEV (reference sequence). The length of the CDR3 is 15 residues. The DNA for the CDR3 is TGTGCCAGCAGTTTAGAAGCGGGGGGGCCGGCGACCCAGTACTTC. Its translation: CASSLEAGGPATQYF.

The rearrangement joins TRBV5-4 to TRBJ2-3, with 7 positions matching TRBD1. Germline trimming cut 3 bases from V and 6 bases from J; bases unmatched to any gene: 7. The CDR3 spans 14 residues. The germline V gene encodes CDR1 SGHNT and CDR2 YYREEE (reference sequence). In DNA form, the CDR3 reads TGTGCCAGCAGCTCCGGGACAGTGACGGATACGCAGTATTTT. Protein product: CASSSGTVTDTQYF.

V and J are TRBV15 and TRBJ1-2; D might be TRBD1 (5 bases). V lost 3 bases and J 4 bases, leaving 12 bases between the germline ends. The CDR3 runs 14 residues. From germline, CDR1 is LNHNV and CDR2 YYDKDF (reference sequence). Written as DNA, the CDR3 is TGTGCCACCAGCAGGGGGGGGGACTCCTATGGCTACACCTTC. Translation: CATSRGGDSYGYTF.

This clone was picked up one time. V and J are TRBV6-5 and TRBJ2-1; 10 bases align to TRBD1. Germline loops: CDR1 MNHEY, CDR2 SVGAGI. The CDR3 spans 15 residues. V shed 6 bases, J shed 8 bases, and the junction held 10 bases outside the gene matches. CDR3 sequence reads: CASSKSGTGVHEQFF. CDR3 nucleotides: TGTGCCAGCAGCAAGTCCGGGACAGGGGTGCATGAGCAGTTCTTC.

This clone is a singleton in its sample. This sequence joins TRBV11-2 and TRBJ2-5; no definite D call. V lost 0 bases to trimming and J lost 0 bases, with 8 bases between them. This CDR3 is 15 amino acids long. The germline V gene has CDR1 SGHAT and CDR2 FQNNGV. The CDR3 DNA follows: TGTGCCAGCAGCTTAGACTCCAGCGACCAAGAGACCCAGTACTTC. This sequence encodes CASSLDSSDQETQYF.

The gene calls are TRBV5-1 and TRBJ2-5; the match to TRBD2 covers 10 bases. V shed 4 bases, J shed 4 bases, and the junction held 10 bases outside the gene matches. Germline V CDR1 and CDR2: SGHRS, YFSETQ. The CDR3 is made up of 16 amino acids. The CDR3 DNA sequence: TGCGCCAGCAGCGACATAGAGCGGGGGGGCGGAGAGACCCAGTACTTC. Translated, it gives CASSDIERGGGETQYF.

The CDR3 sequence is CASSLGRRQGYTEAFF. The CDR3 DNA is TGCGCCAGCAGCTTGGGGCGAAGACAGGGATACACTGAAGCTTTCTTT. The J gene is TRBJ1-1, the V gene TRBV5-1; 7 positions match TRBD1. The germline gives CDR1 SGHRS, CDR2 YFSETQ. V gave up 0 bases and J gave up 3 bases; unmatched junction bases: 8. The CDR3 length is 16 residues.

DNA for the CDR3: TGTGCCAGCAGACCGGACAGGGGTCTGAACACTGAAGCTTTCTTT. This gives the protein CASRPDRGLNTEAFF. The chain is built from TRBV7-9 and TRBJ1-1, with TRBD1 matching over 9 bases. Losses at the gene ends were 6 bases for V and 0 bases for J; bases not matched to a gene: 5. The CDR3 loop spans 15 amino acids. Germline loops: CDR1 SEHNR, CDR2 FQNEAQ (reference sequence).

The chain employs TRBV19 and TRBJ1-2; TRBD1 is a possible D gene (5 bases). This CDR3 comprises 14 residues. V lost 3 bases, J lost 8 bases, and 16 bases lay in between. CDR1 LNHDA and CDR2 SQIVND come from the germline V gene (reference sequence). The CDR3 bases are TGTGCCAGTAGTATTGGAGGGGCAGGCCGAGGCTACACCTTC. This encodes CASSIGGAGRGYTF.

The V gene is TRBV14, the J gene TRBJ1-4; D not certain. Germline CDR1 and CDR2: SGHDN and FVKESK. Trimming took 0 bases from V and 16 from J, leaving 15 bases between them. CDR3 length equals 13 residues. CDR3 nucleotides: TGTGCCAGCAGCCAAGAGTTCCAAAGCCCTCCGTTTTTT. Translation: CASSQEFQSPPFF.

The chain carries TRBV6-2 or TRBV6-3 and TRBJ2-5; 8 bases agree with TRBD2. Germline V gives CDR1 MNHEY, CDR2 SVGEGT. CDR3 length: 16 amino acids. V lost 5 bases, J lost 5 bases, and 13 bases stayed unmatched. The CDR3 spells CASSDRRTSNLETQYF. CDR3 nucleotide sequence: TGTGCCAGCAGTGACCGCCGGACTAGCAATTTGGAGACCCAGTACTTC.

The chain is built from TRBV6-1 and TRBJ1-3, with 7 positions matching TRBD1. V lost 4 bases, J lost 0 bases, and 6 bases stayed unmatched. CDR3 length: 16 amino acids. Germline assignment: CDR1 MNHNS and CDR2 SASEGT. The CDR3 loop reads CASSGQGLYSGNTIYF. The CDR3 bases are TGTGCCAGCAGTGGACAGGGCCTTTACTCTGGAAACACCATATATTTT.

The chain has TRBV19 and TRBJ1-6; weak D call: TRBD1 (5 bases). The V end lost 6 bases, the J end lost 4 bases, and 10 bases lay between the germline ends. CDR1 and CDR2 (germline): LNHDA, SQIVND (reference sequence). The CDR3 totals 14 residues. The CDR3 region is CASRETAYNSPLHF. CDR3 bases: TGTGCCAGTAGAGAGACAGCGTATAATTCACCCCTCCACTTT.

This chain links TRBV4-2 with TRBJ1-1; TRBD1 agrees at 7 bases. The V gene end was trimmed by 3 bases and the J gene end by 3 bases; junction bases not matched to a gene: 7. Germline assignment: CDR1 LGHNA and CDR2 YNFKEQ. This CDR3 is built from 15 residues. The CDR3 sequence: CASSHLLRGHTEAFF. The CDR3 nucleotides read TGTGCCAGCAGCCATCTCTTGAGGGGGCACACTGAAGCTTTCTTT.

The chain recombines TRBV5-8 with TRBJ2-7, with D tentatively TRBD2 (6 bases). V was trimmed by 3 bases and J by 3 bases, leaving 10 bases between them. The CDR3 extends over 13 amino acids. From germline, CDR1 is SGHTS and CDR2 YDEGEE. For the CDR3, the DNA is TGTGCCAGCAGCTCCGGGACTTTCTACGAGCAGTACTTC. Its translation is CASSSGTFYEQYF.

This rearrangement joins TRBV20-1 to TRBJ2-7, with D tentatively TRBD2 (5 bases). The V end lost 2 bases, the J end lost 6 bases, and 8 bases lay between the germline ends. The CDR3 runs to 11 residues. From germline, CDR1 is DFQATT and CDR2 SNEGSKA (reference sequence). CDR3 protein: CSARPGVEQYF. CDR3 bases: TGCAGTGCTAGACCCGGGGTCGAGCAGTACTTC.

The chain recombines TRBV10-1 with TRBJ2-7; 7 bases fit TRBD2. This CDR3 is built from 16 residues. Per the germline V gene, CDR1 is WNHNN and CDR2 is SYGVQD (reference sequence). V lost 3 bases to trimming and J lost 2 bases; unmatched junction nucleotides: 10. The CDR3 DNA reads TGCGCCAGCAGTGAAAAAGGGAGGGGCGGAACCTACGAGCAGTACTTC. Translating gives CASSEKGRGGTYEQYF.

The chain employs TRBV14 and TRBJ2-1; no definite D call. The germline gives CDR1 SGHDN, CDR2 FVKESK. The CDR3 is made up of 12 amino acids. V was pared by 0 bases and J by 9 bases, with 6 bases between. The CDR3 nucleotides are TGTGCCAGCAGCCAAGATTTTCGTGAGCAGTTCTTC. Residues: CASSQDFREQFF.

The J gene is TRBJ2-2, the V gene TRBV27; 10 bases fit TRBD2. J was trimmed by 4 bases and V by 2 bases; bases with no gene match: 10. This CDR3 has 18 amino acids. Germline V gene sequence: CDR1 MNHEY, CDR2 SMNVEV (reference sequence). The CDR3 DNA follows: TGTGCCAGCAGTTTAATCGCTAGCGGGAGACGGGTCACCGGGGAGCTGTTTTTT. Its protein is CASSLIASGRRVTGELFF.

The chain joins TRBV6-6 to TRBJ2-7; weak D call: TRBD2 (6 bases). This CDR3 is 15 amino acids long. Germline CDR1 reads MNHNY; CDR2 reads SVGAGI (reference sequence). Trimming shortened V by 3 bases and J by 5 bases, and 17 bases separated the two germline ends. The CDR3 protein is CASSYWLRDPHEQYF. In DNA, the CDR3 is TGTGCCAGCAGTTATTGGTTGCGGGACCCCCACGAGCAGTACTTC.